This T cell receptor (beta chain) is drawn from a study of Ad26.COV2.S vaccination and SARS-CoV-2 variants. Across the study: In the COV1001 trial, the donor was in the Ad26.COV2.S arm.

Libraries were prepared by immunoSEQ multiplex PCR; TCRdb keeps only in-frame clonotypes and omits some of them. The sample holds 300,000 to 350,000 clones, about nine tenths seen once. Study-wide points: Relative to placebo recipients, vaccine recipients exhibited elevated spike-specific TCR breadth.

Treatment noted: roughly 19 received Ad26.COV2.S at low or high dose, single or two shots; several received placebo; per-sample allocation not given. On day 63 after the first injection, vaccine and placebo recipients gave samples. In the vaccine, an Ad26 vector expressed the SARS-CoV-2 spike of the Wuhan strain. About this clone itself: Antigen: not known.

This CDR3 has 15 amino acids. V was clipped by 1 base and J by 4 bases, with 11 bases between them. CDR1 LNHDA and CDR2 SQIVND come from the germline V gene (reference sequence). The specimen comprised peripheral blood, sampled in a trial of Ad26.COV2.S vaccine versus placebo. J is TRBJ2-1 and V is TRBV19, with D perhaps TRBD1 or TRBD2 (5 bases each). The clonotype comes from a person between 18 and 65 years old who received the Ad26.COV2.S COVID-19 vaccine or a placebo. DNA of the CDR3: TGTGCCAGTAGTATAGTAGAGGGGCGATACAATGAGCAGTTCTTC. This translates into CASSIVEGRYNEQFF.